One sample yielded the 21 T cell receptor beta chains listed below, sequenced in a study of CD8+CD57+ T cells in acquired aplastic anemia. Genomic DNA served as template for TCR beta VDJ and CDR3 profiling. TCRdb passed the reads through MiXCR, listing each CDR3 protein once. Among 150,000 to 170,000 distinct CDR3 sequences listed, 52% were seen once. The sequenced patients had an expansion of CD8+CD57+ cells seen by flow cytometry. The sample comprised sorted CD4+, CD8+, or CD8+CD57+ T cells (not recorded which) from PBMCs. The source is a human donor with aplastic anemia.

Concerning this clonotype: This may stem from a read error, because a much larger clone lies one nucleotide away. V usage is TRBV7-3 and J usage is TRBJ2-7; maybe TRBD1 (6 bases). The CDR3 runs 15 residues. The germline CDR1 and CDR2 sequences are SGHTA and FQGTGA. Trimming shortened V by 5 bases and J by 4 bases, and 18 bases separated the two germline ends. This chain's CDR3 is CASSTCTGRVYEQYF. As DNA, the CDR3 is TGTGCCAGCAGCACATGCACAGGGCGGGTTTACGAGCAGTACTTC.

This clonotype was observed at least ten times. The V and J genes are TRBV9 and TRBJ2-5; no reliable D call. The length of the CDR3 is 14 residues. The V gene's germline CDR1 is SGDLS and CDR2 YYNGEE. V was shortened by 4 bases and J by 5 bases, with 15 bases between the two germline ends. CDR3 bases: TGTGCCAGCAGCCCCTATGACGTTCCGGAGACCCAGTACTTC. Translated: CASSPYDVPETQYF.

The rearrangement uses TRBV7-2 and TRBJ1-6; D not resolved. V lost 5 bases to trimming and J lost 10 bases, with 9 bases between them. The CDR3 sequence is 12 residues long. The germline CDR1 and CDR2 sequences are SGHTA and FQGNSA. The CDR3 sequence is CASSRRQSPLHF. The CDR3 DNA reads TGTGCCAGCAGCCGCCGACAATCACCCCTCCACTTT.

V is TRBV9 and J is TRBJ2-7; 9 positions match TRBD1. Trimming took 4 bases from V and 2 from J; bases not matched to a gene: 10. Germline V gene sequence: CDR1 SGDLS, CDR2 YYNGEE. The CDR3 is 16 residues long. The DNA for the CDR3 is TGTGCCAGCAGCCCGCGGACGGGACAGGGTGCCTACGAGCAGTACTTC. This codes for CASSPRTGQGAYEQYF.

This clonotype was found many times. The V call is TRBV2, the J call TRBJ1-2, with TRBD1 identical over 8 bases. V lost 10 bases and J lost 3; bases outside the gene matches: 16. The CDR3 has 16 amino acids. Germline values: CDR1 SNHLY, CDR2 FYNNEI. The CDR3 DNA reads TGTGCCACCAGGGGGCAGGGGCCCCGAAGGGACTATGGCTACACCTTC. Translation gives CATRGQGPRRDYGYTF.

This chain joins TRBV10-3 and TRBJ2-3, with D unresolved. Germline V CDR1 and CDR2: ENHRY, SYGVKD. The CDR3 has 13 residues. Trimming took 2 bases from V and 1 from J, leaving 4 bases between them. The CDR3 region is CAISERGTDTQYF. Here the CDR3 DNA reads TGTGCCATCAGTGAGCGGGGCACAGATACGCAGTATTTT.

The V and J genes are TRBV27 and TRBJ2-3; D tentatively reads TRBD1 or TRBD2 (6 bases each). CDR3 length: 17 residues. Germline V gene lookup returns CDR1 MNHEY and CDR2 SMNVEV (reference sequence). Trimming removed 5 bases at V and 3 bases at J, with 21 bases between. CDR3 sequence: CASSRSGATGRTDTQYF. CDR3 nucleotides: TGTGCCAGCAGTCGATCGGGGGCCACCGGCCGGACAGATACGCAGTATTTT.

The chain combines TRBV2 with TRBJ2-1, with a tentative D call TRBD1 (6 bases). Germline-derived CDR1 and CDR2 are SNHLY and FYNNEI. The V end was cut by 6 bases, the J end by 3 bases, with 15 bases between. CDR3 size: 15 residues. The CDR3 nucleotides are TGTGCCAGCAGCTCAAGAGGGGGTTACTACAATGAGCAGTTCTTC. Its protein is CASSSRGGYYNEQFF.

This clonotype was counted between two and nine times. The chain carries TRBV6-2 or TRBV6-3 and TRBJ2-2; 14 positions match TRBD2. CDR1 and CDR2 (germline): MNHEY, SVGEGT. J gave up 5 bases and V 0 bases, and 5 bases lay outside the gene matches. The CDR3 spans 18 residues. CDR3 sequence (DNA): TGTGCCAGCAGTTACTCGACTAGCGGGGGGGCCCGAACCGGGGAGCTGTTTTTT. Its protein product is CASSYSTSGGARTGELFF.

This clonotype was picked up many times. DNA for the CDR3: TGTGCCACACACTCCGGGACAGACTATAGCAATCAGCCCCAGCATTTT. Translating it yields CATHSGTDYSNQPQHF. The rearrangement uses TRBV19 and TRBJ1-5; TRBD1 aligns across 7 bases. Germline-derived CDR1 and CDR2 are LNHDA and SQIVND (reference sequence). V lost 10 bases, J lost 0 bases, and 12 bases stayed unmatched. This CDR3 contains 16 residues. The whole variable domain, filled in from reference TRBV19 and TRBJ1-5, reads DGGITQSPKYLFRKEGQNVTLSCEQNLNHDAMYWYRQDPGQGLRLIYYSQIVNDFQKGDIAEGYSVSREKKESFPLTVTSAQKNPTAFYLCATHSGTDYSNQPQHFGDGTRLSIL.

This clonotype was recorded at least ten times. The CDR3 sequence: CASSSVLDRDSTDTQYF. The CDR3 nucleotides read TGTGCCAGTAGCTCGGTACTCGACAGGGACTCCACAGATACGCAGTATTTT. The chain combines TRBV19 with TRBJ2-3; weak D call: TRBD1 (7 bases). Germline V gene lookup returns CDR1 LNHDA and CDR2 SQIVND (reference sequence). V was pared by 6 bases and J by 2 bases, with 21 bases between. The CDR3 runs 17 residues.

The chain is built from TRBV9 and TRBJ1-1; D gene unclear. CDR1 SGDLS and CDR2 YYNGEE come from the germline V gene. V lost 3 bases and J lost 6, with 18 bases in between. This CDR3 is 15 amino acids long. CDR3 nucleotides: TGTGCCAGCAGCGCGGGCACAGCTGGGTCAGCTGAAGCTTTCTTT. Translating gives CASSAGTAGSAEAFF.

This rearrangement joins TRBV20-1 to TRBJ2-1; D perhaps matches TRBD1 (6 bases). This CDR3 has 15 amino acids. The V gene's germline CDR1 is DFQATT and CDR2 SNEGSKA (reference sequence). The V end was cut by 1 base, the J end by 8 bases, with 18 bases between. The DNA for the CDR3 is TGCAGTGCTAGAGTAGGGGGTCGGGATCTGGATGAGCAGTTCTTC. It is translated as CSARVGGRDLDEQFF.

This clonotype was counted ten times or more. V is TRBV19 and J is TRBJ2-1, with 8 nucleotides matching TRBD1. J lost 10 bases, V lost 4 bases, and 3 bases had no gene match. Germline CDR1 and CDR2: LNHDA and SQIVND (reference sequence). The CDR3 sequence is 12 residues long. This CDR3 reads CASSTTGVEQFF. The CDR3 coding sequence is TGTGCCAGTAGTACGACAGGGGTCGAGCAGTTCTTC.

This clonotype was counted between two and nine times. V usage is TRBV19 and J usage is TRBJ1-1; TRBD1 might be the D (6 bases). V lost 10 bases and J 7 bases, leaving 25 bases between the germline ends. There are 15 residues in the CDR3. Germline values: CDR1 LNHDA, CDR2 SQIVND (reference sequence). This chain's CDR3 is CAISPAQGWSGEAFF. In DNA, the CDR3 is TGTGCCATATCTCCGGCCCAGGGGTGGAGTGGTGAAGCTTTCTTT.

The CDR3 here is CAREGPGAYEQYF. CDR3 DNA sequence: TGTGCTAGAGAGGGTCCAGGGGCCTACGAGCAGTACTTC. The chain joins TRBV19 to TRBJ2-7; D possibly corresponds to TRBD1 (6 bases). Germline V CDR1 and CDR2: LNHDA, SQIVND (reference sequence). The length of the CDR3 is 13 residues.

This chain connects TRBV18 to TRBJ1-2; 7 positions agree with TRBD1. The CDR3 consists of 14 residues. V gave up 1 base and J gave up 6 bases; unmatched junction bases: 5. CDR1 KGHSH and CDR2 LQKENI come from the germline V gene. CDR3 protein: CASSPQTGHDGYTF. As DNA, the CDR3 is TGTGCCAGCTCACCACAGACAGGGCATGATGGCTACACCTTC.

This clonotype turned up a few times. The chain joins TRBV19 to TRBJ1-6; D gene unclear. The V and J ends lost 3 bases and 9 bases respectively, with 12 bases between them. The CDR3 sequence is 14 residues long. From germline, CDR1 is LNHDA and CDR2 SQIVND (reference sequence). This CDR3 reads CASSISGKGSPLHF. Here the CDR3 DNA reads TGTGCCAGTAGTATTTCTGGGAAGGGTTCACCCCTCCACTTT.

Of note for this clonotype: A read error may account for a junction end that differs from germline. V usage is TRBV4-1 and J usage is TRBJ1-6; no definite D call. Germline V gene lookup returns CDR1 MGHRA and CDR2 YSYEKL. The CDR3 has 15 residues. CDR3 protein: CASSRQMTENSPPHF. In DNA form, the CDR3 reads TGCGCCAGCAGCCGGCAGATGACGGAAAATTCACCCCCCCACTTT.

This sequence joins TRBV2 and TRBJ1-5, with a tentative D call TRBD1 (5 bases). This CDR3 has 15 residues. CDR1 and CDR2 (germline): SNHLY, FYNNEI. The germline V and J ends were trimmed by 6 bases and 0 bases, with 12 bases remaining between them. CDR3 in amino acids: CASRGDGDSNQPQHF. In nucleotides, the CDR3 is TGTGCCAGCAGGGGGGACGGGGATAGCAATCAGCCCCAGCATTTT.

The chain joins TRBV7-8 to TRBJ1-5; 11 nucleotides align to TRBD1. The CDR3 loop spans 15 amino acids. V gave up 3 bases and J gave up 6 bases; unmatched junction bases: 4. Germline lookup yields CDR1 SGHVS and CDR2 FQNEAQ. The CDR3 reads CASSLGQGESQPQHF. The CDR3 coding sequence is TGTGCCAGCAGCTTGGGACAGGGGGAATCTCAGCCCCAGCATTTT.